This T cell receptor beta chain derives from a study of blood T cell repertoires in COVID-19. Study details: Sites in the United States, Italy and Spain provided acute and convalescent COVID-19 samples. Nucleic acid was either cDNA or gDNA, and it came from T cells, B-cell-depleted T cells, or PBMCs.

This clone was counted a single time. The CDR3 has 14 amino acids. CDR1 is SEHNR and CDR2 is FQNEAQ in the germline V gene (reference sequence). V gave up 2 bases and J gave up 9 bases, with 14 bases separating them. Original data processing: By means of reference gene primer amplification, nucleated cell counts were estimated. Here immunoSEQ multiplex PCR was the method, and the copy in TCRdb shows in-frame clones only, minus some. That table is the source of V, J and clone size, and D and trimming were worked out from the DNA. The sample holds about 260,000 clones, about 87% seen once. The specimen sequenced was peripheral blood. The chain combines TRBV7-9 with TRBJ2-1; D call uncertain. The source of this sequence is a woman aged 55-69 years with COVID-19, enrolled during active disease. CDR3 loop: CASSLNFPLGEQFF. CDR3 nucleotides: TGTGCCAGCAGCTTAAACTTTCCCCTAGGTGAGCAGTTCTTC.